The clone carrying this T cell receptor beta chain was seen a few times. The CDR3 is 15 residues long. CDR1 is SGDLS and CDR2 is YYNGEE in the germline V gene. J lost 7 bases, V lost 2 bases, and 4 bases had no gene match. The sample originates from a study of human T cells and chemical hapten exposure. Turning to the study itself: Upper-back patch tests with 0.01% DPC were read at 6 days.

Using its own MiXCR run on the RACE reads, TCRdb lists one record per CDR3 protein. The data show roughly 50,000 distinct CDR3 sequences, with 8% to 10% seen just once and roughly 8.8% held by the top ten. Indicated time point: pre-sensitization, week 0. Treatment reported: therapeutic diphenylcyclopropenone sensitization with weekly scalp DPC. It was unfractionated whole blood from which total RNA was extracted. This material consisted of whole blood, taken in connection with sensitization to the hapten diphenylcyclopropenone (DPC). This sequence joins TRBV9 and TRBJ2-2; TRBD2 matches at 11 bases. The sequence was obtained from a middle-aged man with alopecia areata. Some clones in this sample may be carry-over from other donors' samples. The DNA of the CDR3 is TGTGCCAGCAGCGTGGGACTAGCGGTAGGCGGGGAGCTGTTTTTT. Translated, it gives CASSVGLAVGGELFF.